These T cell receptor beta chains were read from a single sample in a study of cytomegalovirus exposure and HLA in healthy donors. The method was immunoSEQ multiplex PCR; TCRdb's version includes in-frame clones alone and lacks a portion of them. Here the sample spans about 140,000 clones, roughly four fifths being singletons. The sample consisted of PBMCs. Receptor source: a man younger than 30 in good health and CMV-seropositive. CDR3s include the opening cysteine and the closing phenylalanine or tryptophan. Each record gives: clone size, J gene, D gene, V gene, CDR3 DNA, CDR3 protein. The D gene is left open where the match is weak. A clone size is listed for some rows: how often the clone was seen (once, few, many), or a class if it is expanded.

few TRBJ2-4 - TRBV28 TGTGCCAGCGCTGAAACAGGAGCCAAAAACATTCAGTACTTC CASAETGAKNIQYF
- TRBJ2-7 TRBD2 TRBV10-1 TGCGCCAGCAGTGACGGGACTAGCGGGAGGATCTACGAGCAGTACTTC CASSDGTSGRIYEQYF
- TRBJ1-4 - TRBV12-5 TGTGCTAGTGGCTCGGGAGGTGCTGAAAAACTGTTTTTT CASGSGGAEKLFF
- TRBJ2-5 - TRBV28 TGTGCCAGCAGCAGTGACGGACAACAAGAGACCCAGTACTTC CASSSDGQQETQYF
- TRBJ1-4 TRBD1 TRBV28 TGTGCCAGCACACAGGGGTGGTCTGAAAAACTGTTTTTT CASTQGWSEKLFF
- TRBJ1-2 TRBD1 TRBV28 TGTGCCAGCAGAGACAGGGGTGACTATGGCTACACCTTC CASRDRGDYGYTF
- TRBJ1-6 - TRBV6-5 TGTGCCAGCAGTCCGGACCGGGGAAATTCACCCCTCCACTTT CASSPDRGNSPLHF
- TRBJ1-6 - TRBV30 TGTGCCTGGAGTGTACACGTACCCCTCCACTTT CAWSVHVPLHF
- TRBJ2-1 TRBD2 TRBV28 TGTGCCAGCAGTTTAGCGACTAGCGGGAGGAGGAATGAGCAGTTCTTC CASSLATSGRRNEQFF
- TRBJ2-2 - TRBV29-1 TGCAGCGCGACCGGAACTAGCAAACCCGGGGAGCTGTTTTTT CSATGTSKPGELFF
once TRBJ2-7 TRBD2 TRBV7-9 TGTGCCAGCAGCCAGACTAGCGGGAGCCACGAGCAGTACTTC CASSQTSGSHEQYF
- TRBJ2-7 TRBD2 TRBV27 TGTGCCAGCAGTTCCACGGGACTAGCCCGTATCGAGCAGTACTTC CASSSTGLARIEQYF
once TRBJ2-2 TRBD1 TRBV27 TGTGCCAGCAGTTTATTGGGGACAGGGGGCGCGGACGGGGAGCTGTTTTTT CASSLLGTGGADGELFF
few TRBJ1-3 TRBD1 TRBV25-1 TGTGCCAGCAGTGAGGGATGGACAGGGGGCCCTGGAAACACCATATATTTT CASSEGWTGGPGNTIYF
- TRBJ1-1 - TRBV10-3 TGTGCCATCAGTCCAAGCCCCCCGAACACTGAAGCTTTCTTT CAISPSPPNTEAFF
- TRBJ2-2 TRBD2 TRBV6-4 TGTGCCAGCAGTAACAGCGGGAGGGTCACCGGGGAGCTGTTTTTT CASSNSGRVTGELFF
- TRBJ2-7 - TRBV21-1 TGTGCCAGTGTAGCGGGAGGGCGTTACGAGCAGTACTTC CASVAGGRYEQYF
- TRBJ1-5 TRBD1 TRBV4-1 TGCGCCAGCAGCTTACAACAGGGGCTTGATCAGCCCCAGCATTTT CASSLQQGLDQPQHF
- TRBJ2-7 - TRBV5-4 TGTGCCAGCAGCTTGGGCGGGGTGAGGGACGAGCAGTACTTC CASSLGGVRDEQYF
few TRBJ1-3 - TRBV5-4 TGTGCCAGCAGCCGAGGGGGGAGGGCTGGAAACACCATATATTTT CASSRGGRAGNTIYF
- TRBJ1-1 TRBD1 TRBV5-1 TGCGCCAGCAGCCCTGGACAGGGGAACACTGAAGCTTTCTTT CASSPGQGNTEAFF
- TRBJ1-1 - TRBV4-2 TGTGCCAGCAGCCCGTCCAGCGGAGCCCGGACGGGGTACACTGAAGCTTTCTTT CASSPSSGARTGYTEAFF
once TRBJ2-5 TRBD1 TRBV9 TGTGCCAGCAGGGCAACGGGGACAGGGGAACAAGAGACCCAGTACTTC CASRATGTGEQETQYF
few TRBJ2-5 - TRBV7-6 TGTGCCAGCAGCTCTTACCGGGAGTGGACCCAGTACTTC CASSSYREWTQYF
- TRBJ2-7 - TRBV4-2 TGTGCCAGCAGCGGGATGGGAGGACCCTACGAGCAGTACTTC CASSGMGGPYEQYF